This TCR beta chain was captured in a study of blood T cell repertoires in COVID-19. On the study more broadly: T cells, B-cell-depleted T cells, or PBMCs supplied cDNA or gDNA.

V shed 4 bases and J 0 bases; nucleotides not matched to a gene: 7. Germline-derived CDR1 and CDR2 are LGHNA and YSLEER. There are 16 residues in the CDR3. Clones were read by immunoSEQ multiplex PCR, and TCRdb kept only the in-frame ones, dropping some. This table holds roughly 150,000 clones, approximately 82% found once. Sample: peripheral blood. J is TRBJ1-1 and V is TRBV4-3; 8 positions agree with TRBD1. The TCR sequence derives from a human donor with acute or convalescent COVID-19. The donor label of this sample is uncertain. The CDR3 bases are TGCGCCAGCAGCCCCTCGACAGGGGCCATGAACACTGAAGCTTTCTTT. Translation: CASSPSTGAMNTEAFF.